The present T cell receptor beta chain was sequenced within a study of cytomegalovirus exposure and HLA in healthy donors. Whole-study findings and limits: According to a later analysis, most TCR beta chains associated with CMV appeared HLA-restricted.

About this clone: Its antigen is unidentified.

The PCR employed 60 Vbeta primers together with 13 Jbeta primers. The protocol was immunoSEQ multiplex PCR, while the TCRdb copy is restricted to in-frame clones and leaves out a portion. The sample comprises some 100,000 clones, about 86% of which are singletons, and 2.2% rests with the top ten. The sequence was collected from a woman aged 25 to 39 in good health and CMV-seronegative. The source material was PBMCs.

CDR3 in DNA: TGTGCCAGCAGCTACACGTGGGCAGCGGGGGCCTACGAGCAGTACTTC. Encoded protein: CASSYTWAAGAYEQYF. The gene calls are TRBV7-9 and TRBJ2-7; 8 bases fit TRBD2. Germline CDR1 reads SEHNR; CDR2 reads FQNEAQ (reference sequence). The CDR3 spans 16 residues. Losses at the gene ends were 4 bases for V and 2 bases for J; bases not matched to a gene: 10. The full variable domain, rest sourced from reference TRBV7-9 and TRBJ2-7, is DTGVSQNPRHKITKRGQNVTFRCDPISEHNRLYWYRQTLGQGPEFLTYFQNEAQLEKSRLLSDRFSAERPKGSFSTLEIQRTEQGDSAMYLCASSYTWAAGAYEQYFGPGTRLTVT.